A selection of T cell receptor beta chains follows, all from one sample in a study of T cells in Graves' hyperthyroidism and ophthalmopathy. MiXCR, run by TCRdb on the multiplex PCR reads, gives a single entry per CDR3 protein. The top ten clones hold around 12% of a sample with about 50,000 distinct CDR3 sequences, roughly 50% of them seen once. The sequencing sample was made of blood. The origin of the receptors is a woman aged 25-40 years with Graves' ophthalmopathy. Each CDR3 is given with its conserved first and last residue. Not all rows give a size; the values are once, few, many and, for expanded clones, a class.

j_gene: TRBJ1-3
abundance: .
v_gene: TRBV2
CDR3aa: CASSGGDRDTIYF

j_gene: TRBJ2-6
abundance: many
v_gene: TRBV6-1
CDR3aa: CASSEKARYGANVLTF

j_gene: TRBJ2-3
abundance: many
v_gene: TRBV10-3
CDR3aa: CAISYSDRATDTQYF

j_gene: TRBJ2-3
abundance: .
v_gene: TRBV5-1
CDR3aa: CASSPTGQGTDTQYF

j_gene: TRBJ2-3
abundance: .
v_gene: TRBV7-3
CDR3aa: CASGRDRGYNEQYF

j_gene: TRBJ2-7
abundance: .
v_gene: TRBV9
CDR3aa: CASSVGGVGGGEQYF

j_gene: TRBJ1-6
abundance: many
v_gene: TRBV6-1
CDR3aa: CASVTGVSPLHF

j_gene: TRBJ2-7
abundance: .
v_gene: TRBV7-8
CDR3aa: CASSLGGYHEQYF

j_gene: TRBJ1-1
abundance: many
v_gene: TRBV5-6
CDR3aa: CASSLGRAEAFF

j_gene: TRBJ2-7
abundance: many
v_gene: TRBV2
CDR3aa: CASRAGEQYF

j_gene: TRBJ2-5
abundance: .
v_gene: TRBV9
CDR3aa: CASSVAPGAQRETQYF

j_gene: TRBJ2-7
abundance: .
v_gene: TRBV9
CDR3aa: CASSVTSDSTGEQYF

j_gene: TRBJ1-1
abundance: many
v_gene: TRBV5-1
CDR3aa: CASSYSLNTEAFF

j_gene: TRBJ2-1
abundance: .
v_gene: TRBV24-1
CDR3aa: CATSARGGTGGHEQFF

j_gene: TRBJ2-3
abundance: .
v_gene: TRBV7-7
CDR3aa: CASTISRSHNEQYF

j_gene: TRBJ1-5
abundance: .
v_gene: TRBV2
CDR3aa: CASMPRTGGWPQHF

j_gene: TRBJ2-7
abundance: many
v_gene: TRBV5-4
CDR3aa: CASSLRGAMEQYF

j_gene: TRBJ1-3
abundance: medium-sized
v_gene: TRBV10-3
CDR3aa: CAISESVGGTGNTIYF

j_gene: TRBJ2-5
abundance: many
v_gene: TRBV6-1
CDR3aa: CASSVEGAQETQYF

j_gene: TRBJ2-5
abundance: many
v_gene: TRBV2
CDR3aa: CASMVARGETQYF

j_gene: TRBJ2-3
abundance: .
v_gene: TRBV20-1
CDR3aa: CSAKQEATDMQYF

j_gene: TRBJ2-1
abundance: many
v_gene: TRBV20-1
CDR3aa: CSAPQGVYNEQFF

j_gene: TRBJ2-3
abundance: many
v_gene: TRBV15
CDR3aa: CATSRVDRSTDTQYF

j_gene: TRBJ1-1
abundance: .
v_gene: TRBV2
CDR3aa: CASNSLATNEAFF

j_gene: TRBJ2-5
abundance: many
v_gene: TRBV11-2
CDR3aa: CASSLGQWQETQYF

j_gene: TRBJ2-2
abundance: .
v_gene: TRBV10-1
CDR3aa: CASSELIDTEAFFGQGTGELFF

j_gene: TRBJ2-7
abundance: many
v_gene: TRBV5-6
CDR3aa: CASSLGPRQAHEQYF

j_gene: TRBJ1-1
abundance: many
v_gene: TRBV9
CDR3aa: CASSKRYGSTEAFF

j_gene: TRBJ2-7
abundance: .
v_gene: TRBV5-4
CDR3aa: CASSMGQGEYEQYF

j_gene: TRBJ2-7
abundance: once
v_gene: TRBV24-1
CDR3aa: CATSAVDRYEQYF

j_gene: TRBJ2-2
abundance: .
v_gene: TRBV20-1
CDR3aa: CSALTRPSGRRLNTGELLF

j_gene: TRBJ2-3
abundance: medium-sized
v_gene: TRBV24-1
CDR3aa: CATGQGALDTQYF

j_gene: TRBJ1-2
abundance: few
v_gene: TRBV29-1
CDR3aa: CSVDSYGYTF

j_gene: TRBJ2-1
abundance: many
v_gene: TRBV5-1
CDR3aa: CASSLGGNSYNEQFF

j_gene: TRBJ2-7
abundance: many
v_gene: TRBV20-1
CDR3aa: CSAPDRGSYEQYF

j_gene: TRBJ1-4
abundance: .
v_gene: TRBV2
CDR3aa: CASSVGLINEKLFF

j_gene: TRBJ2-1
abundance: many
v_gene: TRBV7-9
CDR3aa: CASSPGRGNEQFF

j_gene: TRBJ2-7
abundance: .
v_gene: TRBV3-1
CDR3aa: CASSQEVSEEYF

j_gene: TRBJ1-1
abundance: many
v_gene: TRBV6-1
CDR3aa: CASSKGTRVAFF

j_gene: TRBJ1-6
abundance: many
v_gene: TRBV20-1
CDR3aa: CSARNTGNSPLHF

j_gene: TRBJ1-2
abundance: .
v_gene: TRBV7-3
CDR3aa: CASSLALGVGYTF

j_gene: TRBJ2-1
abundance: .
v_gene: TRBV5-1
CDR3aa: CASSLGGTEEQFF

j_gene: TRBJ2-7
abundance: medium-sized
v_gene: TRBV10-3
CDR3aa: CATRDREQYEQYF

j_gene: TRBJ2-3
abundance: once
v_gene: TRBV29-1
CDR3aa: CSVDRTGFGDTQYF

j_gene: TRBJ1-3
abundance: .
v_gene: TRBV19
CDR3aa: CASIQGQPNTIYF

j_gene: TRBJ1-1
abundance: many
v_gene: TRBV6-1
CDR3aa: CASTTTGSEAFF